This is a list of T cell receptor beta chains from one sample in a study of blood T cell repertoires in COVID-19. The repertoire was sequenced with immunoSEQ multiplex PCR; TCRdb's copy has only in-frame clones and lacks some. The table shows about 260,000 clones, with 88% occurring only once. Sample: peripheral blood. The receptors were sampled from a woman aged 70-85 years with COVID-19, enrolled during active disease. Both conserved end residues are trimmed from each CDR3.

J	V	CDR3
TRBJ1-5	TRBV28	ASRRRGGSTQPQH
TRBJ1-2	TRBV6-5	ASSLPGQVNYGYT
TRBJ1-3	TRBV7-9	ASRLNRGRADTIY
TRBJ1-1	TRBV11-2	ASSARGQAGTEAF
TRBJ1-5	TRBV19	ASSIYRISNQPQH
TRBJ2-1	TRBV4-1	ASSQLATSDSSYNEQF
TRBJ2-7	TRBV3-1/TRBV3-2	ASSQDWGPKNEQY
TRBJ2-7	TRBV6-5	ASSRTATYEQY
TRBJ2-5	TRBV12-5	ASGLVNGGTQY
TRBJ1-5	TRBV4-1	ASSQSAGDQPQH
TRBJ1-1	TRBV2	ASSRETHTEAF
TRBJ1-2	TRBV4-3	ASSQEPRGDYGYT
TRBJ2-7	TRBV4-2	ASTKGTSGHYEQY
TRBJ2-7	TRBV5-1	ASSLDGTSTYEQY
TRBJ1-6	TRBV6-5	ASRQGQENSPLH
TRBJ2-7	TRBV15	ATSRDLLPRGLAGLGEQY
TRBJ2-5	TRBV3-1/TRBV3-2	ASSQDVSSGGLAGGLSETQY
TRBJ1-6	TRBV4-1	ASSHLGRGSPLH
TRBJ1-5	TRBV28	ASSPQTGFQPQH
TRBJ2-1	TRBV10-2	ASRSGSSYNEQF
TRBJ2-1	TRBV19	ASSKGLAGYNEQF
TRBJ1-1	TRBV6-5	ASSLNRAEAF
TRBJ2-6	TRBV28	ASSLYQNSGANVLT
TRBJ2-5	TRBV29-1	SALTSQETQY
TRBJ1-2	TRBV10-3	AISETTGREGGYT
TRBJ2-1	TRBV10-3	AISQGQSYNEQF
TRBJ1-4	TRBV28	ASSLYGEELF
TRBJ2-7	TRBV2	ASSEAWTSGSHEQY
TRBJ1-1	TRBV18	ASSPLTGQNTEAF
TRBJ1-1	TRBV18	ASSPLRTGNTEAF
TRBJ2-5	TRBV9	AVQGGEETQY
TRBJ2-7	TRBV28	ASRGAGVSHEQY
TRBJ2-1	TRBV5-8	ASSLGKTESYSDEQF
TRBJ2-5	TRBV30	AWSVQAQETQY
TRBJ2-1	TRBV7-9	ASSLIVNNEQF
TRBJ1-2	TRBV10-3	AISIQGEDGYT
TRBJ1-3	TRBV5-1	ASSLIPATDSGNTIY
TRBJ2-7	TRBV28	ASSASGGPTYEQY